This TCR beta chain was profiled in a study of T cells after yellow fever vaccination. CDR1 and CDR2 from the germline V gene are SNHLY and FYNNEI. The V end was cut by 6 bases, the J end by 5 bases, with 20 bases between. The CDR3 totals 16 residues. Template switching with 5'RACE generated the TCR cDNA and added a universal primer site and UMIs. TCRdb used MiXCR to reprocess the 5' RACE reads, holding one entry per CDR3 protein. Counted here are 340,000 or so distinct CDR3 sequences, around 13% occurring once; the ten biggest clones make up 3% to 4%. The clonotype originates from a man aged 18 to 29 who received the YFV17D yellow fever vaccine. This material consisted of CD4+ T cells sorted from PBMCs, taken 15 days after the yellow fever booster vaccination. This chain uses TRBV2 with TRBJ2-1; tentatively, D is TRBD2 (5 bases). Written as DNA, the CDR3 is TGTGCCAGCAGCGATCTTGGACGAGGAGGCCACAATGAGCAGTTCTTC. The encoded protein is CASSDLGRGGHNEQFF.